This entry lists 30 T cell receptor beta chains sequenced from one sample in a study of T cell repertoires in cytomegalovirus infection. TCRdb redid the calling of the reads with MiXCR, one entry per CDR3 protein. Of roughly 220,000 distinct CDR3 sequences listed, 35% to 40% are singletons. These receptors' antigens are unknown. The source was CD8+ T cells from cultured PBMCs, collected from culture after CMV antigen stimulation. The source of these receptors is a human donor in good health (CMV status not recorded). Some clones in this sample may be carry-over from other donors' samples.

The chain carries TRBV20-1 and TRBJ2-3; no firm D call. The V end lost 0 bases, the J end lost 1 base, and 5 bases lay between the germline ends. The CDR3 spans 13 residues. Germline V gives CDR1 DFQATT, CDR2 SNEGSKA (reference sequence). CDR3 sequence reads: CSARDPGTDTQYF. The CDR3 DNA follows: TGCAGTGCTAGAGATCCAGGCACAGATACGCAGTATTTT.

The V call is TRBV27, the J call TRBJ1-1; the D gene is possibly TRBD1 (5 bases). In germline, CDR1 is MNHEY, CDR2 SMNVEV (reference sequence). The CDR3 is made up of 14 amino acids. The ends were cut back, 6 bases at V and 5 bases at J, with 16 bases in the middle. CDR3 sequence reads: CASSREGRVTEAFF. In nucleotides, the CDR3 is TGTGCCAGCAGCCGGGAAGGCAGGGTAACTGAAGCTTTCTTT.

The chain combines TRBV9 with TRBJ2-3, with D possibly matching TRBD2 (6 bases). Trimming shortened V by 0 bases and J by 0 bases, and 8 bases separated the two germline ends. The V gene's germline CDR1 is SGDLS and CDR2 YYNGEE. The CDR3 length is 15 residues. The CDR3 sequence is CASSVVSGSTDTQYF. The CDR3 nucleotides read TGTGCCAGCAGCGTAGTCAGCGGGAGCACAGATACGCAGTATTTT.

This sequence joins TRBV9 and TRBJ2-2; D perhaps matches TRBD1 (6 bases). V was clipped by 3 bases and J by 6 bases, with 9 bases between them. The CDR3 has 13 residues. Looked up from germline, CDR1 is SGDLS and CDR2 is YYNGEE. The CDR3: CASSDRDPGELFF. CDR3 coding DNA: TGTGCCAGCAGCGACAGGGATCCCGGGGAGCTGTTTTTT. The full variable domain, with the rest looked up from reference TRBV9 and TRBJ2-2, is DSGVTQTPKHLITATGQRVTLRCSPRSGDLSVYWYQQSLDQGLQFLIQYYNGEERAKGNILERFSAQQFPDLHSELNLSSLELGDSALYFCASSDRDPGELFFGEGSRLTVL.

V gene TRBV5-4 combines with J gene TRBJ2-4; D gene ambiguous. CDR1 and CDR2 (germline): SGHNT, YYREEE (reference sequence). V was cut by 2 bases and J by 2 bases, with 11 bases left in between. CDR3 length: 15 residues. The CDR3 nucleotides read TGTGCCAGCAGCTTTGGCGTGAGCCCCAAAAACATTCAGTACTTC. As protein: CASSFGVSPKNIQYF.

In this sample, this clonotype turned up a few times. The CDR3 loop is CASSTTGGFDQPQHF. The CDR3 region has the DNA TGTGCCAGCAGTACGACAGGGGGCTTTGATCAGCCCCAGCATTTT. The chain uses TRBV6-6 and TRBJ1-5, with 10 bases identical to TRBD1. The CDR3 loop spans 15 amino acids. From germline, CDR1 is MNHNY and CDR2 SVGAGI (reference sequence). The junction had 6 bases not matched to a gene; V was cut back by 5 bases and J by 5 bases.

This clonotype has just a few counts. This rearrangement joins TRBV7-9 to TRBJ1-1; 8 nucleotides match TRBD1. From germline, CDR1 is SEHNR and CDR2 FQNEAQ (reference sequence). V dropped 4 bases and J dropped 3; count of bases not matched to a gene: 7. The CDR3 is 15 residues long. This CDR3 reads CASSSDKQGDTEAFF. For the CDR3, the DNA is TGTGCCAGCAGCTCAGACAAACAGGGGGACACTGAAGCTTTCTTT.

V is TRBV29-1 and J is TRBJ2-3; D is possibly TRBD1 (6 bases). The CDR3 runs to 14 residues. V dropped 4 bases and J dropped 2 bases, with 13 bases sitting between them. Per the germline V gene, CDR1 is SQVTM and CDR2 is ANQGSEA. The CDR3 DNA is TGCAGCGTTGGGGGGCCCACAAACACAGATACGCAGTATTTT. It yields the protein CSVGGPTNTDTQYF.

The CDR3: CATSDSGTGPYEQYF. Here the CDR3 DNA reads TGTGCCACCAGTGACTCCGGGACAGGCCCCTACGAGCAGTACTTC. This sequence joins TRBV24-1 and TRBJ2-7; TRBD1 aligns across 8 bases. Unmatched junction bases numbered 6, after V lost 4 bases and J lost 2 bases. Germline V gene sequence: CDR1 KGHDR, CDR2 SFDVKD. The length of the CDR3 is 15 residues.

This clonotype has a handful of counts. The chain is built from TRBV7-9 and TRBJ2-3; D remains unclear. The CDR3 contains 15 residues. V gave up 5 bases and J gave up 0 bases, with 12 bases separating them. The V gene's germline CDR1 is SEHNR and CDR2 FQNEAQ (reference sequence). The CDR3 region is CASSLRSSSTDTQYF. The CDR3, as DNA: TGTGCCAGCAGCCTCAGGAGTAGCAGCACAGATACGCAGTATTTT.

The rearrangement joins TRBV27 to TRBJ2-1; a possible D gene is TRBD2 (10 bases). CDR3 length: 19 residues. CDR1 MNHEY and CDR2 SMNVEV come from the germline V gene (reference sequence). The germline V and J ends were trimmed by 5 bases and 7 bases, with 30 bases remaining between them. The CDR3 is CASSLYRGLLAGEVNEQFF. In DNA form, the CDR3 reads TGTGCCAGCAGTCTCTACAGGGGGCTGCTAGCGGGAGAGGTAAATGAGCAGTTCTTC.

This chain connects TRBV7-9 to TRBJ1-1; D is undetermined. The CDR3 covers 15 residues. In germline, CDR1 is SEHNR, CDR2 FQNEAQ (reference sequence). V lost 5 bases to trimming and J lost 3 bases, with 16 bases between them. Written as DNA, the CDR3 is TGTGCCAGCAGCCCTAATATAGGAGGGCACACTGAAGCTTTCTTT. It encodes CASSPNIGGHTEAFF.

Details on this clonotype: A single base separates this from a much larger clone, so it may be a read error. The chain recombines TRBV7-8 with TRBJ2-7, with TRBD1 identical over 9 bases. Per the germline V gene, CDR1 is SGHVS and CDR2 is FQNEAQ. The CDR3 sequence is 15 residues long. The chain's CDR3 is CASSSTGTGSYVQYF. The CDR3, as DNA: TGTGCCAGCAGCTCGACCGGGACAGGGTCCTACGTGCAGTACTTC.

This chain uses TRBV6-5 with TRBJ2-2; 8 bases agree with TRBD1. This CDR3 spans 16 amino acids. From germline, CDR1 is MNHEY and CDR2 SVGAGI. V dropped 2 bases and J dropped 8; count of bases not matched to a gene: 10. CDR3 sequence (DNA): TGTGCCAGCAGTTACGACAGGGGCGGGATAGGGGGGGAGCTGTTTTTT. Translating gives CASSYDRGGIGGELFF.

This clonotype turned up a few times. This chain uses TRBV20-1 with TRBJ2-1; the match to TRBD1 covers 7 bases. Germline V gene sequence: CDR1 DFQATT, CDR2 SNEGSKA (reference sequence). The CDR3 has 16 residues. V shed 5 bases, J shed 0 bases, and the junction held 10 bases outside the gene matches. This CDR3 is CSAAPGQENSYNEQFF. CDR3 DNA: TGCAGTGCTGCCCCTGGACAGGAGAACTCCTACAATGAGCAGTTCTTC.

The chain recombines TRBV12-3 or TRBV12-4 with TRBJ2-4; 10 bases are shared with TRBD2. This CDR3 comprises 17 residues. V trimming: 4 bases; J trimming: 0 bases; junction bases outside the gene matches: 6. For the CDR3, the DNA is TGTGCCAGCAGTTCCCTGACTAGCGGGCTAGCCAAAAACATTCAGTACTTC. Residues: CASSSLTSGLAKNIQYF.

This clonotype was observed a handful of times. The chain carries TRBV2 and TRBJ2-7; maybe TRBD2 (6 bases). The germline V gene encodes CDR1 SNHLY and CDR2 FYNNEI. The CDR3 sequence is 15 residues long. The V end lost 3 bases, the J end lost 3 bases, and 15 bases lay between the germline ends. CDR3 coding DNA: TGTGCCAGCAGTGACCCTACGACTAGTGACTACGAGCAGTACTTC. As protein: CASSDPTTSDYEQYF.

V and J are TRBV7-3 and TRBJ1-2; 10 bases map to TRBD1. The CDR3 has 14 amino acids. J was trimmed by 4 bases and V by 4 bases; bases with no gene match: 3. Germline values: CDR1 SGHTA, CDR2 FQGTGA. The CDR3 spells CASSSGQGFYGYTF. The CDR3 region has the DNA TGTGCCAGCAGCTCGGGACAGGGGTTCTATGGCTACACCTTC.

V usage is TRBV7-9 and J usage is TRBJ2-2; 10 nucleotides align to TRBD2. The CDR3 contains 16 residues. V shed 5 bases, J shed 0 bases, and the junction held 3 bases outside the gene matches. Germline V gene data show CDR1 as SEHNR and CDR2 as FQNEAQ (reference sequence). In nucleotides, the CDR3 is TGTGCCAGCAGCGGGGGACTAGCGACGAACACCGGGGAGCTGTTTTTT. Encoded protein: CASSGGLATNTGELFF.

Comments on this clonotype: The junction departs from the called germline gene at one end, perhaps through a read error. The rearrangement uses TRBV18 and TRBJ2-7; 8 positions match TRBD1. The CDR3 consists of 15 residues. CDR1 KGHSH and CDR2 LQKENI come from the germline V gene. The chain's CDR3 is CASSPYRTGPYEKYF. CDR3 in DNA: TGTGCCAGCTCCCCGTATAGGACAGGGCCCTACGAGAAGTACTTC.

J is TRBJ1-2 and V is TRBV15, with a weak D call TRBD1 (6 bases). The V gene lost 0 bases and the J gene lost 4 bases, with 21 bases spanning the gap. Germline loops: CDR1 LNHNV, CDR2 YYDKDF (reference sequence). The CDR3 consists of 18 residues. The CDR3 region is CATSRDLLEGAGAYGYTF. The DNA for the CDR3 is TGTGCCACCAGCAGAGATCTCTTGGAAGGGGCAGGGGCCTATGGCTACACCTTC.

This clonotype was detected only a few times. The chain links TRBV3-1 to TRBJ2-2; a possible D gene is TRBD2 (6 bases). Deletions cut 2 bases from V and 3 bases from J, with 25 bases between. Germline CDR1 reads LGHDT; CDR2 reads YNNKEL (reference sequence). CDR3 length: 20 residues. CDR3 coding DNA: TGTGCCAGCAGCCAAACCGGTGCCATAGCGGCGGCCCGGGACACCGGGGAGCTGTTTTTT. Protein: CASSQTGAIAAARDTGELFF.

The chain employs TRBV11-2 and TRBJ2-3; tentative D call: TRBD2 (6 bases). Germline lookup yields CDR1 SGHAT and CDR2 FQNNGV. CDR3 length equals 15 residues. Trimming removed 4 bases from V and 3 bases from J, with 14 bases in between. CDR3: CASSSPGGVTDTQYF. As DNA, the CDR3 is TGTGCCAGCAGCTCTCCGGGCGGGGTGACAGATACGCAGTATTTT.

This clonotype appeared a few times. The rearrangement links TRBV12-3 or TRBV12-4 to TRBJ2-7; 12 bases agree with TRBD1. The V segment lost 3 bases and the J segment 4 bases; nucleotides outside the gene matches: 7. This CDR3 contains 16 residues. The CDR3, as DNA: TGTGCCAGCAGTTTCTCCTGGGGACAGGGGGCATACGAGCAGTACTTC. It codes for CASSFSWGQGAYEQYF.

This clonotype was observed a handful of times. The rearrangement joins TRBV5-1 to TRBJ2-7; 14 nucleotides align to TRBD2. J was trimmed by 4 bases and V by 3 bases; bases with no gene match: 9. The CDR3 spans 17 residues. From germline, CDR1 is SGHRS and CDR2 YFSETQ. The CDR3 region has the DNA TGCGCCAGCAGCTCGGGACTAGCGGGAGTCAGAGCTTACGAGCAGTACTTC. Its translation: CASSSGLAGVRAYEQYF.

In nucleotides, the CDR3 is TGTGCCAGCAGCTCCGGAGCGGGAGATTGGGAGACCCAGTACTTC. This sequence encodes CASSSGAGDWETQYF. The chain couples TRBV28 to TRBJ2-5, with 8 bases fitting TRBD2. The CDR3 spans 15 residues. Germline V gene data show CDR1 as MDHEN and CDR2 as SYDVKM. V lost 6 bases to trimming and J lost 5 bases; unmatched junction nucleotides: 11.

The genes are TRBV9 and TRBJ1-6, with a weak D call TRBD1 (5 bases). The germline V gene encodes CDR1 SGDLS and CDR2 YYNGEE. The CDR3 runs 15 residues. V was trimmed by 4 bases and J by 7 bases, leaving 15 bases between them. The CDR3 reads CASSSSGPQNSPLHF. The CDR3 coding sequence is TGTGCCAGCAGCTCCTCAGGGCCGCAAAATTCACCCCTCCACTTT.

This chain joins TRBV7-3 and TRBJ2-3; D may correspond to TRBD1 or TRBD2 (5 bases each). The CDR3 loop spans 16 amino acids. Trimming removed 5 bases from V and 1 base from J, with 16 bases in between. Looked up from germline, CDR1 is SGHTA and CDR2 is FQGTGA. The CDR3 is CASSPQGELGTDTQYF. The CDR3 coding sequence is TGTGCCAGCAGCCCCCAAGGGGAGTTGGGCACAGATACGCAGTATTTT.

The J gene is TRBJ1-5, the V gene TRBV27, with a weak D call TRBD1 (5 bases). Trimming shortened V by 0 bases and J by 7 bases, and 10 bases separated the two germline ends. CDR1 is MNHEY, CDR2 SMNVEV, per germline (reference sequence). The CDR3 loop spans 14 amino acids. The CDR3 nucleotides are TGTGCCAGCAGTTTATCGGGGAACAGGCAGCCCCAGCATTTT. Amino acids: CASSLSGNRQPQHF.

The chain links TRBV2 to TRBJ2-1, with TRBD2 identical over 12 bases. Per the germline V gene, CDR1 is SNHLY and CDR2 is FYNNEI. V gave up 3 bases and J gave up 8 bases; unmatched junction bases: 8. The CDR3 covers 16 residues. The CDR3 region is CASSDLSSSGRDEQFF. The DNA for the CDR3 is TGTGCCAGCAGTGACTTATCGTCTAGCGGGAGGGATGAGCAGTTCTTC.